The entry below gives a single T cell receptor beta chain sequence along with its context. The sample originates from a study of blood T cell repertoires in COVID-19. On the study more broadly: Sites in the United States, Italy and Spain provided acute and convalescent COVID-19 samples. T cells, B-cell-depleted T cells, or PBMCs supplied cDNA or gDNA.

Membership in each cohort depended on participant-reported clinical history. Germline V lookup: CDR1 LNHDA, CDR2 SQIVND (reference sequence). V lost 1 base, J lost 1 base, and 3 bases stayed unmatched. This CDR3 has 15 amino acids. Sequencing was performed with immunoSEQ multiplex PCR; in TCRdb, only in-frame clones are kept and a portion is missing. The sample lists roughly 280,000 clones, 75% to 90% occurring once. This TCR was sampled from a woman in her twenties or thirties with acute COVID-19. Sequencing was done on a sample of PBMCs or T cells enriched from blood (not recorded which). This rearrangement joins TRBV19 to TRBJ2-7, with 8 positions matching TRBD2. The CDR3 protein is CASSIGAGGSYEQYF. CDR3 DNA: TGTGCCAGTAGTATAGGTGCGGGAGGTTCCTACGAGCAGTACTTC.